This T cell receptor beta chain comes out of a study of identical twins' blood T cells. General observations from the study: Environmental influences on twin similarity could not be excluded.

The CDR3 spans 16 residues. The V end lost 3 bases, the J end lost 2 bases, and 16 bases lay between the germline ends. This clonotype was found a few times. Its matching antigen is unknown. In the original workflow: Each library had 2.2 to 3.6 million CDR3 reads and about 85,000 to nearly 550,000 clonotypes. TCRdb independently ran MiXCR on the 5' RACE reads; one entry per CDR3 protein. For this entry, the V and J calls and clone size follow TCRdb and not the study's own pipeline. The repertoire includes fewer than 450,000 distinct CDR3 sequences, more than 25% of them detected once, and 5.5% to 7% sits in the top ten.

The chain employs TRBV12-3 or TRBV12-4 and TRBJ1-2; the D gene is possibly TRBD1 (5 bases). This receptor was identified in a woman between 18 and 50 years old in good health. Sequenced material: PBMCs. For the CDR3, the DNA is TGTGCCAGCAGTTTTCCGGGGGGAGAGGGAAACTATGGCTACACCTTC. Translated, it gives CASSFPGGEGNYGYTF.